These 4 T cell receptor beta chains share one sample of origin, sequenced in a study of T cell responses to AZD1222 COVID-19 vaccine. Libraries were prepared by immunoSEQ multiplex PCR; TCRdb keeps only in-frame clonotypes and omits some of them. In the table there are some 100,000 clones, roughly nine tenths of which are singletons. Sequencing was performed on peripheral blood, taken on day 0 of AZD1222 vaccination. These TCRs come from an adult in good health.

The rearrangement uses TRBV28 and TRBJ2-1, with 9 bases aligning to TRBD2. This CDR3 region has 15 residues. Trimming removed 6 bases from V and 7 bases from J; junction bases left unmatched: 10. From germline, CDR1 is MDHEN and CDR2 SYDVKM. CDR3 residues: CASSPPSGIGNEQFF. In nucleotides, the CDR3 is TGTGCCAGCAGCCCCCCTAGCGGGATCGGTAATGAGCAGTTCTTC.

In its sample, this clone was seen once. V and J are TRBV6-2 or TRBV6-3 and TRBJ1-2; the D gene is possibly TRBD1 (6 bases). There are 13 residues in the CDR3. Germline V gene lookup returns CDR1 MNHEY and CDR2 SVGEGT. The germline V and J ends were trimmed by 2 bases and 6 bases, with 10 bases remaining between them. CDR3 protein: CASSYVDRHGYTF. Here the CDR3 DNA reads TGTGCCAGCAGTTACGTCGACAGGCATGGCTACACCTTC.

This chain links TRBV15 with TRBJ1-4, with unresolved D. This CDR3 has 18 amino acids. Trimming pared 0 bases from V and 2 bases from J, leaving 16 bases between. The germline V gene encodes CDR1 LNHNV and CDR2 YYDKDF (reference sequence). The CDR3 loop is CATSRDTIGGVTNEKLFF. CDR3 bases: TGTGCCACCAGCAGAGATACAATCGGTGGGGTGACTAATGAAAAACTGTTTTTT.

The chain uses TRBV5-4 and TRBJ2-5, with no clear D. Germline-derived CDR1 and CDR2 are SGHNT and YYREEE (reference sequence). Between the trimmed V and J ends, which lost 0 bases and 1 base, there was a span of 4 bases. The CDR3 is 13 amino acids. The CDR3 region has the DNA TGTGCCAGCAGCTTGGGATTCCAAGAGACCCAGTACTTC. Its translation: CASSLGFQETQYF. The whole variable domain, filled in from reference TRBV5-4 and TRBJ2-5, reads ETGVTQSPTHLIKTRGQQVTLRCSSQSGHNTVSWYQQALGQGPQFIFQYYREEENGRGNFPPRFSGLQFPNYSSELNVNALELDDSALYLCASSLGFQETQYFGPGTRLLVL.